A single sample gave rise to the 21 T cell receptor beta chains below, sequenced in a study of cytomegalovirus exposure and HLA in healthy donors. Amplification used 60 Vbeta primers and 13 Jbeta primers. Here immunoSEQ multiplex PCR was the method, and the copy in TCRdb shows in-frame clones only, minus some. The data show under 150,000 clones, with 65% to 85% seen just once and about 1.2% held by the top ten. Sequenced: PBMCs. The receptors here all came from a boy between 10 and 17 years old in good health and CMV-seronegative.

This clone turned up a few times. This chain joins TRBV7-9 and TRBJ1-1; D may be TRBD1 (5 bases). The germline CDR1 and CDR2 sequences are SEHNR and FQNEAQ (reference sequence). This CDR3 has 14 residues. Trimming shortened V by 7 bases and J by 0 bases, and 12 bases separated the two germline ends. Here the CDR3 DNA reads TGTGCCAGCACCATGGACACAATGAACACTGAAGCTTTCTTT. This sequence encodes CASTMDTMNTEAFF.

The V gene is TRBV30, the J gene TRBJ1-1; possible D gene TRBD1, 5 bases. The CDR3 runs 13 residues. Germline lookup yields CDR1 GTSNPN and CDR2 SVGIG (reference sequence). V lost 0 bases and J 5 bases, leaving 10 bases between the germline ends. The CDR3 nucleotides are TGTGCCTGGAGTGTACTGGGGGGGACTGAAGCTTTCTTT. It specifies CAWSVLGGTEAFF.

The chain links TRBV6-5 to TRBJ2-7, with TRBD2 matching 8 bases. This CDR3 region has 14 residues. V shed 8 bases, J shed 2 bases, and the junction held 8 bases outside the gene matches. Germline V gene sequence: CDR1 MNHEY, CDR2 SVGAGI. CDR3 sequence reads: CASGEREQTYEQYF. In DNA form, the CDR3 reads TGTGCCAGCGGCGAGCGGGAGCAGACCTACGAGCAGTACTTC.

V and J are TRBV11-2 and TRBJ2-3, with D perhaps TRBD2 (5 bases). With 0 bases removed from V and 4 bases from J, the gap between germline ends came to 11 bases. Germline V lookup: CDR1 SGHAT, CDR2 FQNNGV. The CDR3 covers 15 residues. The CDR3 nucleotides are TGTGCCAGCAGCTTAGAGCCACACGGGGCAGATACGCAGTATTTT. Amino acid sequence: CASSLEPHGADTQYF.

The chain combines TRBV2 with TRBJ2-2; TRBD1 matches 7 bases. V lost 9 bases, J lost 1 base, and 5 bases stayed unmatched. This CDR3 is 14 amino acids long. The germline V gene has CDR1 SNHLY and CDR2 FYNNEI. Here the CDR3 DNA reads TGTGCCAGTCACAGGGGCGAGAACACCGGGGAGCTGTTTTTT. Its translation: CASHRGENTGELFF.

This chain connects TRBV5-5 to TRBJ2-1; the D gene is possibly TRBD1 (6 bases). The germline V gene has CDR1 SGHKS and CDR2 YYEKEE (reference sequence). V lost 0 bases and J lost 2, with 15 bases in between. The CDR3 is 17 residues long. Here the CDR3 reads CASSLGLKGTPYNEQFF. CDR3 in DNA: TGTGCCAGCAGCTTGGGGTTGAAGGGGACACCCTACAATGAGCAGTTCTTC.

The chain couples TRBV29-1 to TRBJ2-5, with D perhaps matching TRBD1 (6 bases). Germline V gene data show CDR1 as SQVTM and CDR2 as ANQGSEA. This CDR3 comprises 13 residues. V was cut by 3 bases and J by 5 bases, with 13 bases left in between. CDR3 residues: CSVESHRAETQYF. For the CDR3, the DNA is TGCAGCGTTGAGTCCCACAGGGCGGAGACCCAGTACTTC.

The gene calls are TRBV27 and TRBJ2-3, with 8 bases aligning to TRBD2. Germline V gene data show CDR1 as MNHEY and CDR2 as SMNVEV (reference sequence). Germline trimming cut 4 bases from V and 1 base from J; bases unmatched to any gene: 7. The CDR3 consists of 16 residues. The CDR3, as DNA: TGTGCCAGCAGTTACCCCGGGACTAGGTGCACAGATACGCAGTATTTT. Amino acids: CASSYPGTRCTDTQYF.

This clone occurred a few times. The CDR3, as DNA: TGCGCCAGCAGCTTGGCCAGGGAGGGTAGCGAGCAGTACTTC. Protein product: CASSLAREGSEQYF. The chain links TRBV5-1 to TRBJ2-7; 7 bases match TRBD2. This CDR3 has 14 amino acids. Trimming removed 0 bases from V and 6 bases from J; junction bases left unmatched: 6. CDR1 and CDR2 (germline): SGHRS, YFSETQ.

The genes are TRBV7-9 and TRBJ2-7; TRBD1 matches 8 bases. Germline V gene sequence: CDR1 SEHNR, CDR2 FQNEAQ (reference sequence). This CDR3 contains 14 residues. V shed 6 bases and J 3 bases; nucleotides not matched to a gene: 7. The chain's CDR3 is CASRPTGGDYEQYF. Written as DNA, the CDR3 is TGTGCCAGCAGACCTACAGGGGGAGACTACGAGCAGTACTTC.

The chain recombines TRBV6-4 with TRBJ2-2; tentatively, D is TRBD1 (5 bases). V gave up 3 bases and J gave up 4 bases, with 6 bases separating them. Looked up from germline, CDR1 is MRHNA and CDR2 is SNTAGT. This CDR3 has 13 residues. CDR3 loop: CASSEGATGELFF. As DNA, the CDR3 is TGTGCCAGCAGTGAAGGGGCCACCGGGGAGCTGTTTTTT.

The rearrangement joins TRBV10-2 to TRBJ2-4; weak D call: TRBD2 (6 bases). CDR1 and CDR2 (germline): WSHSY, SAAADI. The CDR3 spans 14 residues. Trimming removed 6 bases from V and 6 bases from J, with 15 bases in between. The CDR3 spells CASRLAPGPNIQYF. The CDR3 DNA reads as TGCGCCAGCAGACTAGCCCCGGGCCCAAACATTCAGTACTTC.

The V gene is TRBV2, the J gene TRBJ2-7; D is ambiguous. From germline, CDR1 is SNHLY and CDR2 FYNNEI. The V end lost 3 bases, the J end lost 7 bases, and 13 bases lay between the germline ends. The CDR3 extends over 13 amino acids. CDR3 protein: CASSDSSPMEQYF. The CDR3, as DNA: TGTGCCAGCAGTGACAGTTCTCCGATGGAGCAGTACTTC.

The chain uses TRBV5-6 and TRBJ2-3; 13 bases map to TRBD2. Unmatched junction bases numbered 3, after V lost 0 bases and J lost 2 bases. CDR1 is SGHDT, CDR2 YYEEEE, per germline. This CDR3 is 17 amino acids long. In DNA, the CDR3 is TGTGCCAGCAGCTTGGGTACTAGCGGGAGGGTCACAGATACGCAGTATTTT. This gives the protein CASSLGTSGRVTDTQYF.

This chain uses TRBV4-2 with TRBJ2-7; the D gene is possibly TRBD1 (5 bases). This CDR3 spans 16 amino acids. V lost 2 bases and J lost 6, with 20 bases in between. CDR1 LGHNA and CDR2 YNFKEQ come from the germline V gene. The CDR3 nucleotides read TGTGCCAGCAGCCAACAATCTGGCGCAGACCAGGGCGAGCAGTACTTC. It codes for CASSQQSGADQGEQYF.

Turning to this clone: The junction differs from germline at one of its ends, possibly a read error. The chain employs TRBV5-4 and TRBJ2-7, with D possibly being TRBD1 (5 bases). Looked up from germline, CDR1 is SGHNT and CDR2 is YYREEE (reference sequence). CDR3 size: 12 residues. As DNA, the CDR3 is TGTGCCAGCAGCTTGGAGGGCAGGGTCGTTCGCTTC. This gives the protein CASSLEGRVVRF.

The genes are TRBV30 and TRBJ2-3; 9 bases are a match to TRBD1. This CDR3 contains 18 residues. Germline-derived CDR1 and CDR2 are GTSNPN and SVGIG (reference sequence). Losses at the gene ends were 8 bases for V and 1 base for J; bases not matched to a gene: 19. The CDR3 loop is CAGPFGGQGGNRTDTQYF. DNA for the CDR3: TGTGCCGGACCGTTTGGGGGACAGGGTGGGAATCGCACAGATACGCAGTATTTT.

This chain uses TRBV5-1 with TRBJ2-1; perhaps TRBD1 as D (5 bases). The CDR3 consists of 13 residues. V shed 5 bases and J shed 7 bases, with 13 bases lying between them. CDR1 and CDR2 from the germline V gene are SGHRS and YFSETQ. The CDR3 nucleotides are TGCGCCAGCAGTGGAACAGGCTGGAATGAGCAGTTCTTC. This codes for CASSGTGWNEQFF.

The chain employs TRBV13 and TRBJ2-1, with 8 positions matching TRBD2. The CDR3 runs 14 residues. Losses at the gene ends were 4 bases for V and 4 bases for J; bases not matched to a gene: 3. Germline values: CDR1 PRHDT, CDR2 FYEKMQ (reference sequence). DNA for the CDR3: TGTGCCAGCAGCTCCTTAGCGGGGTACAATGAGCAGTTCTTC. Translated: CASSSLAGYNEQFF.

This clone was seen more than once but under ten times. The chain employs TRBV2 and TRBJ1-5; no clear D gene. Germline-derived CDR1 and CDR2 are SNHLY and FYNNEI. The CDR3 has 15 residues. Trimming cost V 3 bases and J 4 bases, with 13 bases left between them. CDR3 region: CASSDISQDNQPQHF. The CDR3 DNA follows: TGTGCCAGCAGTGACATATCGCAGGATAATCAGCCCCAGCATTTT.

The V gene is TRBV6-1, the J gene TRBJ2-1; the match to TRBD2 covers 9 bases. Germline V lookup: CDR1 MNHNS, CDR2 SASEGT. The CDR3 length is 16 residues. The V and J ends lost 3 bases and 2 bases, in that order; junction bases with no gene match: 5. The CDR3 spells CASSESSGRTYNEQFF. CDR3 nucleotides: TGTGCCAGCAGTGAGTCAAGCGGGAGGACCTACAATGAGCAGTTCTTC.